This TCR beta chain was sequenced in a study of radiotherapy plus CTLA-4 blockade in lung cancer. This clone was picked up one time. Here immunoSEQ multiplex PCR was the method, and the copy in TCRdb shows in-frame clones only, minus some. This table holds fewer than 55,000 clones, approximately 71% found once. The CDR3 has 13 residues. Trimming removed 3 bases from V and 5 bases from J; junction bases left unmatched: 2. Germline V CDR1 and CDR2: MNHEY, SVGAGI. V usage is TRBV6-5 and J usage is TRBJ1-1; the match to TRBD1 covers 8 bases. This TCR came from a human donor with non-small cell lung cancer whose response to radiotherapy plus ipilimumab could not be evaluated. Sample: peripheral blood, taken from a patient treated with radiotherapy plus ipilimumab. CDR3 sequence (DNA): TGTGCCAGCAGTTATACAGGGGGGACTGAAGCTTTCTTT. Protein product: CASSYTGGTEAFF.